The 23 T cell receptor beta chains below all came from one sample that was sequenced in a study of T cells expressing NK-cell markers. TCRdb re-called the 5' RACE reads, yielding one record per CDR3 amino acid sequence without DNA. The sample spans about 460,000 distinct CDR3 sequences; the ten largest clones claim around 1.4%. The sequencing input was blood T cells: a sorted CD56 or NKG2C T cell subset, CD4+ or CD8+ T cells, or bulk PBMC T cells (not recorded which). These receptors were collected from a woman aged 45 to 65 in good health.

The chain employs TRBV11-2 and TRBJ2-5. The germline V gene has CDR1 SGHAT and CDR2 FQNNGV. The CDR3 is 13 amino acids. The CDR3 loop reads CASSFGNDETQYF.

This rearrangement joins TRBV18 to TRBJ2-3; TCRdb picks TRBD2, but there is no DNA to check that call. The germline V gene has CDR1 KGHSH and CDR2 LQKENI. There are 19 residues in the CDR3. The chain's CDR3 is CASSPPGTSGRIGTDTQYF.

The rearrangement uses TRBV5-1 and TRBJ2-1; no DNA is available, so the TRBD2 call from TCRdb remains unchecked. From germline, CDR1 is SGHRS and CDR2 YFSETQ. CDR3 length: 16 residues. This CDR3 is CASSSNGLAVHNEQFF.

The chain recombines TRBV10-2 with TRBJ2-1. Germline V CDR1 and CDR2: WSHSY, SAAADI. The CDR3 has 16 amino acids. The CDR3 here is CASSESSGQYHNEQFF.

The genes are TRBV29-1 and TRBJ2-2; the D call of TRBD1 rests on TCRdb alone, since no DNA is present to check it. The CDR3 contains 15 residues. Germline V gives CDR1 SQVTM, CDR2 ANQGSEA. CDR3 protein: CSVEEWNAPAGELFF.

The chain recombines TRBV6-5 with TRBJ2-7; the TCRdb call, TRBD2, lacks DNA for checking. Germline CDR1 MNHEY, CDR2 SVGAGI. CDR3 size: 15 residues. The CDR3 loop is CASSLAGGPSYEQYF.

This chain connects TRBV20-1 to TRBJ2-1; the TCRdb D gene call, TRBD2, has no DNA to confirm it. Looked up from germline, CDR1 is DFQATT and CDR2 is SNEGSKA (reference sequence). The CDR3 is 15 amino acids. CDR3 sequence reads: CSASGGRATRREQFF.

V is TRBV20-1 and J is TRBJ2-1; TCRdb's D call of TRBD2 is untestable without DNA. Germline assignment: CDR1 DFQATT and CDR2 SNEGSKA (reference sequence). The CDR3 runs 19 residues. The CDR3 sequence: CSARPQGGTSGRYFNEQFF.

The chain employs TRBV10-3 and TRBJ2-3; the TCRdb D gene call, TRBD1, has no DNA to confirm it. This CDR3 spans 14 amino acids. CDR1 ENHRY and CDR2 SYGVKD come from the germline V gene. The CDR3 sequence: CAISWTRDTDTQYF.

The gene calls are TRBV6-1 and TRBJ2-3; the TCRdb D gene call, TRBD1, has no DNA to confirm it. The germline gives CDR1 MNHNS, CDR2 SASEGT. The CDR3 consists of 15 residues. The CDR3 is CASSEEDRETDTQYF.

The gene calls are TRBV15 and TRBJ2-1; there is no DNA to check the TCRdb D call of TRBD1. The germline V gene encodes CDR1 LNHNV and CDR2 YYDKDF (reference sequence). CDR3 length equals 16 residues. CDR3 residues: CATSSEGRSSYNEQFF.

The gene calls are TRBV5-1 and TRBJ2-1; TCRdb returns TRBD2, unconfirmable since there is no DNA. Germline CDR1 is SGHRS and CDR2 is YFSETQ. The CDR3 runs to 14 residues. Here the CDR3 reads CASSLAASGRRRFF. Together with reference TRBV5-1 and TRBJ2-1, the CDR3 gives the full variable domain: KAGVTQTPRYLIKTRGQQVTLSCSPISGHRSVSWYQQTPGQGLQFLFEYFSETQRNKGNFPGRFSGRQFSNSRSEMNVSTLELGDSALYLCASSLAASGRRRFFGPGTRLTVL.

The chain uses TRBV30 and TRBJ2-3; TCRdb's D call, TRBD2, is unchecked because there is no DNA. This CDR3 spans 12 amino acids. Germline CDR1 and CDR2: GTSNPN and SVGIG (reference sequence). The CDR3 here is CAWSEGLPTQYF.

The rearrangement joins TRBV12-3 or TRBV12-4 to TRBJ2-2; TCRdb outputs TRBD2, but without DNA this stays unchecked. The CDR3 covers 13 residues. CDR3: CASSPTSLRELFF.

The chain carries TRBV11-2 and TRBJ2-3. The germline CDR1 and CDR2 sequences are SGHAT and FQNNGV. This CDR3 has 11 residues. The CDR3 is CASSLAPEVYF.

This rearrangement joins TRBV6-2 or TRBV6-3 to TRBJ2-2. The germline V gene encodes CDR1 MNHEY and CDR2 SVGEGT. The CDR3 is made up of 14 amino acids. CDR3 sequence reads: CASSYLGSGGELFF.

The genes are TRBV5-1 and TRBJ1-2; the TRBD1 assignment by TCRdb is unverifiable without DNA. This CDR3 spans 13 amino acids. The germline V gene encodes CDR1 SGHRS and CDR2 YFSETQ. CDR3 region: CASTGAGTGIPTF.

The CDR3 here is CASSRVSGTDYQETQYF. The chain is built from TRBV4-2 and TRBJ2-5; without DNA, the TCRdb call of TRBD1 cannot be checked. CDR1 LGHNA and CDR2 YNFKEQ come from the germline V gene. The CDR3 has 17 residues.

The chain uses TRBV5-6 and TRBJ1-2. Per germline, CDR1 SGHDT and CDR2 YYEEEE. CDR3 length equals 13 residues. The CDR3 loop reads CASSLELLYGYTF.

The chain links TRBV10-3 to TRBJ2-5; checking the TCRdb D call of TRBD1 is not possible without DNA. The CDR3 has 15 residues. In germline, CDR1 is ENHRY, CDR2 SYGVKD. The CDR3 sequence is CAISQRSGAQETQYF.

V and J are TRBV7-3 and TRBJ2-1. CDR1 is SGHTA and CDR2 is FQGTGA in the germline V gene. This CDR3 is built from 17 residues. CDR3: CASSLLLSVGSYNEQFF.

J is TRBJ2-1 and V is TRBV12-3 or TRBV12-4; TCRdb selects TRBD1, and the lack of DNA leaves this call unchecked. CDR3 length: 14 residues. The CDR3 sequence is CASSLAQGHNEQFF.

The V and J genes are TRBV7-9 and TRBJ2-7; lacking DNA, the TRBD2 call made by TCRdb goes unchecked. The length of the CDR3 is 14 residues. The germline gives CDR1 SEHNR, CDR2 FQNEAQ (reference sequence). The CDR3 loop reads CASGLGGRAGEQYF.